This TCR beta chain stems from a study of blood T cell repertoires in COVID-19. About the study: Acute and convalescent COVID-19 samples came from the United States, Italy and Spain. In each case, the material was cDNA or gDNA derived from T cells, B-cell-depleted T cells, or PBMCs.

Original handling: Scientists estimated how many nucleated cells there were by amplifying reference gene primers. The repertoire was sequenced with immunoSEQ multiplex PCR; TCRdb's copy has only in-frame clones and lacks some. For V, J and clone size, that table is used; D and trimming come from the DNA. The repertoire holds over 110,000 clones, with 79% as singletons. From germline, CDR1 is SEHNR and CDR2 FQNEAQ (reference sequence). This CDR3 has 16 residues. J gave up 3 bases and V 5 bases, and 6 bases lay outside the gene matches. This TCR derives from a man in his 60s with acute or convalescent COVID-19. Sequencing input: peripheral blood. The genes are TRBV7-9 and TRBJ2-3; 12 nucleotides agree with TRBD2. CDR3 DNA: TGTGCCAGCAGCCTGACTAGCGGGAGAGGTACAGATACGCAGTATTTT. Translation: CASSLTSGRGTDTQYF. The entire variable domain, with the rest obtained from reference TRBV7-9 and TRBJ2-3, is as follows: DTGVSQNPRHKITKRGQNVTFRCDPISEHNRLYWYRQTLGQGPEFLTYFQNEAQLEKSRLLSDRFSAERPKGSFSTLEIQRTEQGDSAMYLCASSLTSGRGTDTQYFGPGTRLTVL.